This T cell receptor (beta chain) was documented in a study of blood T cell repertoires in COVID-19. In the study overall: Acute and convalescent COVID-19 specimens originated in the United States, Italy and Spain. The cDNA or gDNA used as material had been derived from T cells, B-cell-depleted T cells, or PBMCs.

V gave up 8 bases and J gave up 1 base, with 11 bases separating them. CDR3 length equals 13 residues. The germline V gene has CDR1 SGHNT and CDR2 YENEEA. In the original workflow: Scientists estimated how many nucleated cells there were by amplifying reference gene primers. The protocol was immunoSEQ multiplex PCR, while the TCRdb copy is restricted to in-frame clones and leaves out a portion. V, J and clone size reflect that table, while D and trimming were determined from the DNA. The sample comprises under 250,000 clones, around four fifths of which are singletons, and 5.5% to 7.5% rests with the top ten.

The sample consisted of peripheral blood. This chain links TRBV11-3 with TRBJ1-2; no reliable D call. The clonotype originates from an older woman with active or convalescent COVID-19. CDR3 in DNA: TGTGCCAGCTCGGGGAGTAGTAACTATGGCTACACCTTC. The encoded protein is CASSGSSNYGYTF.